This entry concerns a single TCR beta chain. Its antigen remains unidentified. The sample belongs to a study of CD8 T cells in ankylosing spondylitis. The CDR3 is 15 residues long. Trimming removed 7 bases at V and 4 bases at J, with 14 bases between. TCRdb reprocessed the 5' RACE reads with MiXCR, giving one entry per CDR3 protein. The sample lists nearly 350,000 distinct CDR3 sequences; roughly 15% were seen once. Study-level points and caveats: CD8+ cells made up the disease-linked clones, which were relatively rare in peripheral blood.

The rearrangement uses TRBV12-3 or TRBV12-4 and TRBJ1-6, with a weak D call TRBD1 (5 bases). The TCR originated in a male donor with ankylosing spondylitis or in good health (not recorded which). The specimen was blood, either unsorted or a sorted T cell fraction (not recorded which). CDR3 protein: CASTSREGYNSPLHF. The CDR3 nucleotides read TGTGCCAGCACCTCCAGGGAGGGATATAATTCACCCCTCCACTTT.